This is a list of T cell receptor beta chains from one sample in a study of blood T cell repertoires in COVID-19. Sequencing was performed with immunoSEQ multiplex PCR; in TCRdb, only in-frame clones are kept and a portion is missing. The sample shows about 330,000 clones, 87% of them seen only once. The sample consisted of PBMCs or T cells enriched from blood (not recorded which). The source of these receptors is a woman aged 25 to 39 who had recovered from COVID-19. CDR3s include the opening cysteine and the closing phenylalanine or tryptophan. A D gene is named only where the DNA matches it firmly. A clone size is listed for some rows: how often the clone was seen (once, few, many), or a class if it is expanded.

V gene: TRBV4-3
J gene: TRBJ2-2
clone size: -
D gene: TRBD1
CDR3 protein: CASSQKGLGTGGRELFF
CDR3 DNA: TGCGCCAGCAGCCAAAAAGGCCTTGGGACAGGGGGTAGGGAGCTGTTTTTT

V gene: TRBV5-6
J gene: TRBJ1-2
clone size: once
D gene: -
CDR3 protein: CASHGGGHLYGYTF
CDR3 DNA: TGTGCCAGCCATGGGGGGGGACATCTCTATGGCTACACCTTC

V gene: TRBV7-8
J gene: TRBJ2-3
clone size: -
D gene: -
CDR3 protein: CASSLDRTIDTQYF
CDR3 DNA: TGTGCCAGCAGCTTAGACCGGACTATCGATACGCAGTATTTT

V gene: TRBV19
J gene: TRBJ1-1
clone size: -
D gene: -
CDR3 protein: CASSAGMNTEAFF
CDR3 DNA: TGTGCCAGTAGTGCAGGGATGAACACTGAAGCTTTCTTT

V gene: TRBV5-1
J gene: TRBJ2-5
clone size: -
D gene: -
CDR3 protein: CASSSRGETQYF
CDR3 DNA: TGCGCCAGCAGCTCAAGGGGGGAGACCCAGTACTTC

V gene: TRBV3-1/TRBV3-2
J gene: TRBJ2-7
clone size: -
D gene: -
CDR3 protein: CASSQDRQGRFAYEQYF
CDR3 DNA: TGTGCCAGCAGCCAAGATCGCCAGGGCCGATTCGCCTACGAGCAGTACTTC

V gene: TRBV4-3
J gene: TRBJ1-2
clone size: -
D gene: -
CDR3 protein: CASSQEAQGGGYTF
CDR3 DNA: TGCGCCAGCAGCCAAGAAGCTCAGGGAGGTGGCTACACCTTC

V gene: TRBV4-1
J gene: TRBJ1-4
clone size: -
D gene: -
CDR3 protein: CASSRYSATNEKLFF
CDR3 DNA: TGCGCCAGCAGTCGCTATAGTGCAACTAATGAAAAACTGTTTTTT

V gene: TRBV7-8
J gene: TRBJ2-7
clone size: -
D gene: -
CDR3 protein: CASSLPEPQVQYF
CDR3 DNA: TGTGCCAGCAGCTTGCCTGAGCCACAGGTGCAGTACTTC

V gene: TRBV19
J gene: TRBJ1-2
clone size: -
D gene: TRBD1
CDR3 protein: CASSPLGQTSNYGYTF
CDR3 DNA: TGTGCCAGTAGTCCCTTGGGACAGACATCCAACTATGGCTACACCTTC

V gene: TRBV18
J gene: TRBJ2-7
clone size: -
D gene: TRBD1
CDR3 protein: CASSPNRDRGYEQYF
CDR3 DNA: TGTGCCAGCTCCCCAAACCGGGACAGGGGATACGAGCAGTACTTC

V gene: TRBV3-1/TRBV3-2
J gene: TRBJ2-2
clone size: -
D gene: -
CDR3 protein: CASSQAAGELFF
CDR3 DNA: TGTGCCAGCAGCCAAGCGGCCGGGGAGCTGTTTTTT

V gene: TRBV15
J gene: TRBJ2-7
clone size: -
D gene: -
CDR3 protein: CATSRVDSYEQYF
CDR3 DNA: TGTGCCACCAGCAGAGTGGACAGCTACGAGCAGTACTTC

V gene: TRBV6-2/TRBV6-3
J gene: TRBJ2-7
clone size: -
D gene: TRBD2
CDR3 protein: CASSQQGLTSGTSYEQYF
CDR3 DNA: TGTGCCAGCAGCCAACAGGGACTAACTAGCGGGACTTCCTACGAGCAGTACTTC

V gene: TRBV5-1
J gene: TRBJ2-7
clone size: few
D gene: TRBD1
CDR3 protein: CASSLLQGGSYEQYF
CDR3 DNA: TGCGCCAGCAGCCTACTACAGGGGGGTTCCTACGAGCAGTACTTC

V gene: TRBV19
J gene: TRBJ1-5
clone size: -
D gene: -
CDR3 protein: CASRTQGAGTQPQHF
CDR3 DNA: TGTGCCAGTAGGACACAGGGAGCTGGGACTCAGCCCCAGCATTTT

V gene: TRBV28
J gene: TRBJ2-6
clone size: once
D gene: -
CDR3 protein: CASSLWDNSGANVLTF
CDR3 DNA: TGTGCCAGCAGTTTATGGGACAACTCTGGGGCCAACGTCCTGACTTTC

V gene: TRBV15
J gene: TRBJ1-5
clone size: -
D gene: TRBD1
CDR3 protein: CATSREDRFIQPQHF
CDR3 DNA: TGTGCCACCAGCAGAGAGGACAGGTTTATTCAGCCCCAGCATTTT

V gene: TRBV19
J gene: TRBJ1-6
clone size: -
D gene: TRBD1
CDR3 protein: CASSIANRGGSPLHF
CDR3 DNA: TGTGCCAGTAGTATAGCCAACAGGGGTGGTTCACCCCTCCACTTT

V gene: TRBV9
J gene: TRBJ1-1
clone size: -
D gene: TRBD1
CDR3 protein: CASSVVGTGNTEAFF
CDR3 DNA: TGTGCCAGCAGCGTAGTGGGGACAGGGAACACTGAAGCTTTCTTT

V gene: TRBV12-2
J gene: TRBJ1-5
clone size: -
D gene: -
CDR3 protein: CASRFGTPSNQPQHF
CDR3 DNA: TGTGCAAGTCGCTTTGGGACACCGAGCAATCAGCCCCAGCATTTT

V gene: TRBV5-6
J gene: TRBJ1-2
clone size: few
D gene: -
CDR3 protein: CASSRLKGGAIYGYTF
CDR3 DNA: TGTGCCAGCAGCCGTCTTAAGGGGGGGGCCATCTATGGCTACACCTTC

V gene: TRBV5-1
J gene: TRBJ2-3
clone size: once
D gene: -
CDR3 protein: CASSLWGTREDTQYF
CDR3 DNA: TGCGCCAGCAGCTTGTGGGGGACAAGAGAAGATACGCAGTATTTT

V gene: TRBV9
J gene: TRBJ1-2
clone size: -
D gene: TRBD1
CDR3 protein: CASSVDRGHYGYTF
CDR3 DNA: TGTGCCAGCAGCGTAGACAGGGGACACTATGGCTACACCTTC

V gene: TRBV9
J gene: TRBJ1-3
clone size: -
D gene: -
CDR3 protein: CASSVVTEFSGNTIYF
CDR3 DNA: TGTGCCAGCAGCGTAGTGACAGAATTCTCTGGAAACACCATATATTTT

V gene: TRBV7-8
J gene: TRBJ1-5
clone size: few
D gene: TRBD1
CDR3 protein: CASSQGTGGTQPQHF
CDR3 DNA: TGTGCCAGCAGCCAGGGGACAGGGGGAACTCAACCCCAGCATTTT